Detailed here is one TCR beta chain. There are a few counts of this clone. The antigen it binds to is not known. Qualities for individual bases were not recorded, and no much larger clone is one base off. The sample contains more than one DNA sequence encoding this CDR3. The entry originates in a study of beta chain features in type 1 diabetes (dated by TCRdb to the late 2010s). General notes on the study: Mean age, gender distribution, total cell number and subset yield did not differ between patients and healthy donors. A total of 85 million to 140 million sorted cells were examined across all samples, and a strong correlation was observed between cell number per subset and RNA yield. In the study, TCRB repertoires of sorted circulating CD4+ T cell subsets from recently diagnosed type 1 diabetes patients were compared with those of matched healthy donors. Regulatory and stem cell-like memory subsets were obtained from only 8 patients and about 8 healthy donors, while naive and central memory subsets were obtained from all 30 or so donors. Results the study describes overall, beyond this receptor: At VDJ recombination sites, patients with type 1 diabetes made fewer insertions and deleted more nucleotides, a pattern implying thymic rearrangement abnormalities. Shorter templates might be favored by PCR, yet because patient and control samples were amplified and corrected together, any such skew would affect both groups equally. Naive, central memory and regulatory TCRB repertoires appeared to be more similar among patients than among healthy donors. Because small numbers of individuals were included in the HLA sub-analyses, any influence of HLA type on TCRB rearrangement was left unresolved. Because cDNA was sequenced instead of genomic DNA, highly expressing activated cells could be over-represented, though the groups showed no difference in activation or CD3 levels. In all four CD4+ subsets, TCRB CDR3 length was moderately but significantly shorter in type 1 diabetes patients.

The CDR3 spans 14 residues, from the cysteine through the phenylalanine. Just CDR3 DNA is preserved here, 42 bases in frame from base 1. The germline V gene (reference sequence) yields MNHEY for CDR1 and SMNVEV for CDR2. V is reduced by 3 bases and J by 2 bases, leaving a spacing of 5 bases between them. All of the isolated RNA was reverse transcribed with the High Capacity cDNA Reverse Transcription Kit, so expressed TCRB transcripts were sequenced. Deep immunoSEQ sequencing was applied to naive, central memory and regulatory T cell samples, giving an average of about 3.4 million total reads per sample. Sorted cells were lysed in RLT buffer and RNA was extracted with DNase-treated RNeasy Micro or Mini kits, depending on cell number. Each cell subset was processed separately to prevent cross-contamination, with patient and healthy donor samples processed together. Using the immunoSEQ multiplex PCR, TCRB sequences were amplified from cDNA into 87-bp fragments spanning the CDR3 region. Amplicons were sequenced on the Illumina HiSeq platform. On the authors' methods: Synthetic template baselines were used to correct PCR bias computationally, reads within Hamming distance 2 were collapsed together, and singletons that could not be merged were discarded. Reads were aligned to IMGT to assign V, D and J genes, CDR3 length, and insertions or deletions at six rearrangement sites. Clonotype counts were normalized to sorted cell number within each subset before computing true diversity and Gini coefficients with the tcR R package. The overlap coefficient, calculated on TCRB nucleotide sequences, was used to measure repertoire sharing. TCRdb carries this immuneACCESS record with in-frame sequences only. Its versions omit some clonotypes, under half of them owing to an unresolved V gene in the studies checked, with the rest unexplained. The V and J calls and clone size were taken over from that table, and D and trimming were inferred from the DNA. The sample contains over 150,000 clones, around 8.3% of them found a single time. Jointly, the top ten make up 0.54% of the sample.

A single peripheral blood draw of approximately 110 mL on average was collected from each donor into heparinised tubes. A BD FACSAria II was used to sort naive, central memory, regulatory and stem cell-like memory CD4+ T cells with a panel that included CD45RO, CCR7, CD25, CD127, CD95 and CD27. All sorted populations exceeded 95% purity. PBMCs were isolated right away by Lymphoprep density gradient centrifugation and were stained directly, without culture. So that batch effects would be minimized, each experiment stained and sorted samples in pairs, pairing one healthy donor with one patient. This TCR derives from a woman aged 18-29 years with type 1 diabetes. Source material: central memory CD4+ T cells from blood. This chain is built from TRBV27 and TRBJ2-6; a tentative D match to TRBD2 spans 5 bases. The encoded CDR3 is CASSLTTGANVLTF. The nucleotide sequence is TGTGCCAGCAGTTTGACTACTGGGGCCAACGTCCTGACTTTC.